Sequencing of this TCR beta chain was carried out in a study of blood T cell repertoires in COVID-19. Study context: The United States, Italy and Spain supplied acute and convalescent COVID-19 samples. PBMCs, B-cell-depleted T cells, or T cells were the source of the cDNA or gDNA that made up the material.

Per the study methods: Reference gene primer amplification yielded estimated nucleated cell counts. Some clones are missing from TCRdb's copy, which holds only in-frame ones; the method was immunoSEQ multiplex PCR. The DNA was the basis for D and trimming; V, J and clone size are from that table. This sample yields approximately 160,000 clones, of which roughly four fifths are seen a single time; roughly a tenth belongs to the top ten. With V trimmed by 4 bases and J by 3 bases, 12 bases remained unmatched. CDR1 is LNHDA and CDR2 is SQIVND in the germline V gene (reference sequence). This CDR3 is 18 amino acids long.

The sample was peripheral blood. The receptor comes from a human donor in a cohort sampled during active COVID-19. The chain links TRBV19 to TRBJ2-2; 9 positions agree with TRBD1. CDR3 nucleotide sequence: TGTGCCAGTAGTACGGGACAGGGCCTAGTCGGGTACACCGGGGAGCTGTTTTTT. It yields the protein CASSTGQGLVGYTGELFF.